What follows is one T cell receptor (beta chain) and its context. V lost 6 bases and J lost 6, with 21 bases in between. The CDR3 has 16 amino acids. Germline V gives CDR1 SGHDN, CDR2 FVKESK. Data came from immunoSEQ multiplex PCR; TCRdb stores just in-frame clones and leaves some out. The sample holds about 70,000 clones, roughly 80% seen once. The sample originates from a study of blood T cell repertoires in COVID-19. Source material: peripheral blood. This clonotype was obtained from a man in his 70s who had recovered from COVID-19. The rearrangement uses TRBV14 and TRBJ2-4; TRBD2 might be the D (6 bases). CDR3 region: CASSHLGTGVGNIQYF. CDR3 DNA sequence: TGTGCCAGCAGTCACCTCGGGACGGGGGTAGGAAACATTCAGTACTTC.